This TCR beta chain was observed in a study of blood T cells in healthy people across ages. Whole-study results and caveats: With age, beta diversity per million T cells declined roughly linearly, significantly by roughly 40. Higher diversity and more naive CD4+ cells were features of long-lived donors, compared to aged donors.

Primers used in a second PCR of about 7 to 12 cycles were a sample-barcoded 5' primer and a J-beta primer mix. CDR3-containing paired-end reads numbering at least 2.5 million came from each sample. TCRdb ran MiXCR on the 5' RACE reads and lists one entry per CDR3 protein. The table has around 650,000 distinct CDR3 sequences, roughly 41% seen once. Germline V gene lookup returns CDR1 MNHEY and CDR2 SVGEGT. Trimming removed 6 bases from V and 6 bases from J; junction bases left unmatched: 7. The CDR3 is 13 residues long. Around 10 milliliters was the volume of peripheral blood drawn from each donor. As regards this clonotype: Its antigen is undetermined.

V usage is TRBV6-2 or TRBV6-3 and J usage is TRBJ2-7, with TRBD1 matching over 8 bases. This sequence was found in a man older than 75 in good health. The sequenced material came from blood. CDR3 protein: CASRPDRAGEQYF. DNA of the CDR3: TGTGCCAGCAGACCGGACAGGGCAGGCGAGCAGTACTTC.